These T cell receptor beta chains were read from a single sample in a study of T cell responses to AZD1222 COVID-19 vaccine. Clones were sequenced by immunoSEQ multiplex PCR, and TCRdb holds only the in-frame ones, with some missing. Altogether approximately 88,000 clones are present, approximately 78% being singletons, with the ten largest covering more than 20%. This specimen consisted of peripheral blood, obtained on day 0 of AZD1222 vaccination. These receptors originate from an adult in good health. Each CDR3 is given with its conserved first and last residue. Fields, in order: D gene, V gene, J gene, clone size, CDR3 DNA, CDR3 protein. D genes are given only for firm matches. A clone size is listed for some rows: how often the clone was seen (once, few, many), or a class if it is expanded.

NA	TRBV12-3/TRBV12-4	TRBJ1-1	NA	TGTGCCAGCAGTGAACTCCTAGGGACTGAAGCTTTCTTT	CASSELLGTEAFF
NA	TRBV23-1	TRBJ1-3	NA	TGCGCCAGCAGTCGAGTGGCTTCGGTCCACACCATATATTTT	CASSRVASVHTIYF
TRBD2	TRBV2	TRBJ2-7	NA	TGTGCCAGCAATCTCGCGGGGGGGGACTACGAGCAGTACTTC	CASNLAGGDYEQYF
TRBD1	TRBV6-5	TRBJ1-2	few	TGTGCCAGCAGTTACTCAGGGACAGAATACTATGGCTACACCTTC	CASSYSGTEYYGYTF
NA	TRBV7-2	TRBJ2-7	NA	TGTGCCAGCAGCCGCCGACCCAGGGACGAGCAGTACTTC	CASSRRPRDEQYF
NA	TRBV5-4	TRBJ1-2	NA	TGTGCCAGCAGCTCTCTCGACATTAACTATGGCTACACCTTC	CASSSLDINYGYTF
NA	TRBV5-4	TRBJ2-4	NA	TGTGCCAGCAGCTTTTCGGATGGCAAAAACATTCAGTACTTC	CASSFSDGKNIQYF
NA	TRBV18	TRBJ2-7	NA	TGTGCCAGCTCACCAAACGGGACTCCCTACGAGCAGTACTTC	CASSPNGTPYEQYF
NA	TRBV13	TRBJ2-7	NA	TGTGCCAGCAGCGGCGGAAACTCCTACGAGCAGTACTTC	CASSGGNSYEQYF
TRBD1	TRBV30	TRBJ1-4	many	TGTGCCTGGAGACAGGGGGCGAATGAAAAACTGTTTTTT	CAWRQGANEKLFF
NA	TRBV28	TRBJ1-2	NA	TGTGCCAGCAGTCGGGTGTGGGATGGCTACACCTTC	CASSRVWDGYTF
NA	TRBV6-5	TRBJ2-7	NA	TGTGCCAGCACCAACAGGGCCGGGTGGGGCGAGCAGTACTTC	CASTNRAGWGEQYF
TRBD1	TRBV5-1	TRBJ1-3	NA	TGCGCCAGCAGCGCCGGACAGGGTGAGAACACCATATATTTT	CASSAGQGENTIYF
NA	TRBV7-9	TRBJ2-6	NA	TGTGCCAGCAGCCCCTCCGGGGCCAACGTCCTGACTTTC	CASSPSGANVLTF
NA	TRBV18	TRBJ1-3	NA	TGTGCCAGCTCAGCCGGGGAGAACTCTGGAAACACCATATATTTT	CASSAGENSGNTIYF
TRBD2	TRBV5-5	TRBJ2-1	NA	TGTGCCAGCAGCTTCTCAGCGGGAGGGTCCTACAATGAGCAGTTCTTC	CASSFSAGGSYNEQFF
NA	TRBV10-2	TRBJ2-7	few	TGCGCCAGCACAGGCATTAGCGGCACCTACGAGCAGTACTTC	CASTGISGTYEQYF
NA	TRBV28	TRBJ1-6	once	TGTGCCAGCAGTTTCGTCAGGGGCTCCTATAATTCACCCCTCCACTTT	CASSFVRGSYNSPLHF
NA	TRBV5-4	TRBJ2-2	NA	TGTGCCAGCAGCTTGGGGCCAGGGGAGCCCGGGGAGCTGTTTTTT	CASSLGPGEPGELFF
TRBD2	TRBV11-2	TRBJ2-7	NA	TGTGCCAGCAGCCTAGCGGGAGGGCGTAACGAGCAGTACTTC	CASSLAGGRNEQYF
NA	TRBV30	TRBJ2-1	NA	TGTGCCTGGGGAAGCTTCTATGAGCAGTTCTTC	CAWGSFYEQFF
NA	TRBV6-5	TRBJ2-3	NA	TGTGCCAGCAGTTACTCGACTGCGGCTAGCACAGATACGCAGTATTTT	CASSYSTAASTDTQYF